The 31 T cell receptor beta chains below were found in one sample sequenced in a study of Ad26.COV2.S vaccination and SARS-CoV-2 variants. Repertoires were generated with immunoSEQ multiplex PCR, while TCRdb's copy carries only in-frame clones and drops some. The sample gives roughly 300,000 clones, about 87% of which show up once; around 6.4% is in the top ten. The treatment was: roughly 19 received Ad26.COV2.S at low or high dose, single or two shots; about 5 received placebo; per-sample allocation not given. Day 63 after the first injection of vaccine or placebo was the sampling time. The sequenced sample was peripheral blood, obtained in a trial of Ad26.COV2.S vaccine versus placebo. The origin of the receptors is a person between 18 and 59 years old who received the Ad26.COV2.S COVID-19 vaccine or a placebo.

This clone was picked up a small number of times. Here the CDR3 DNA reads TGTGCCAGCAGCTTCGCTCGGGGGGTGACGGGTGCTAACTATGGCTACACCTTC. Its translation is CASSFARGVTGANYGYTF. The rearrangement links TRBV11-2 to TRBJ1-2; tentative D call: TRBD1 (5 bases). The CDR3 sequence is 18 residues long. The germline V gene has CDR1 SGHAT and CDR2 FQNNGV. Trimming removed 3 bases at V and 0 bases at J, with 20 bases between. Variable domain in full (rest from reference TRBV11-2 and TRBJ1-2): EAGVAQSPRYKIIEKRQSVAFWCNPISGHATLYWYQQILGQGPKLLIQFQNNGVVDDSQLPKDRFSAERLKGVDSTLKIQPAKLEDSAVYLCASSFARGVTGANYGYTFGSGTRLTVV.

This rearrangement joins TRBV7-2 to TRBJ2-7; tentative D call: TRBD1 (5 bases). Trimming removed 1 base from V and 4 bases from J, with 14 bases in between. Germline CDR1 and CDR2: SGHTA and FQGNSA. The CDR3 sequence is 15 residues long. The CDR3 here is CASSLVQGSQYEQYF. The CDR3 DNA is TGTGCCAGCAGCTTAGTCCAGGGCTCTCAATACGAGCAGTACTTC.

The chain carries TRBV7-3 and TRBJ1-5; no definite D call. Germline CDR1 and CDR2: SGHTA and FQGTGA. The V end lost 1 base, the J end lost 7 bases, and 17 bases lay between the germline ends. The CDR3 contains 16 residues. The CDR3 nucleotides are TGTGCCAGCAGCTTAATGGAAGGTCCTCAAATCCAGCCCCAGCATTTT. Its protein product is CASSLMEGPQIQPQHF.

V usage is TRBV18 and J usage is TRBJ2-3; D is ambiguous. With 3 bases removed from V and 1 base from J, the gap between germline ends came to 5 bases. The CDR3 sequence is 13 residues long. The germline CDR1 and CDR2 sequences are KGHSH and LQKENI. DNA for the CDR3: TGTGCCAGCTCACCCGAGCGCACAGATACGCAGTATTTT. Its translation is CASSPERTDTQYF. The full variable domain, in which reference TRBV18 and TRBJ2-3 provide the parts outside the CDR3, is NAGVMQNPRHLVRRRGQEARLRCSPMKGHSHVYWYRQLPEEGLKFMVYLQKENIIDESGMPKERFSAEFPKEGPSILRIQQVVRGDSAAYFCASSPERTDTQYFGPGTRLTVL.

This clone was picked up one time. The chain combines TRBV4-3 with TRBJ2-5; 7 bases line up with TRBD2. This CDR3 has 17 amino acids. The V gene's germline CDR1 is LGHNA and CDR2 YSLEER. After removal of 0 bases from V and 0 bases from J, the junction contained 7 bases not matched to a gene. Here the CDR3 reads CASSQDRQGGYQETQYF. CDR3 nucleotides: TGCGCCAGCAGCCAAGATAGGCAGGGAGGGTACCAAGAGACCCAGTACTTC.

DNA for the CDR3: TGTGCCACCAGTGATCCTAGACAGGGGACGACAGATACGCAGTATTTT. Amino acid sequence: CATSDPRQGTTDTQYF. The genes are TRBV24-1 and TRBJ2-3; TRBD1 matches at 8 bases. The V segment lost 3 bases and the J segment 3 bases; nucleotides outside the gene matches: 7. This CDR3 has 16 residues. From germline, CDR1 is KGHDR and CDR2 SFDVKD.

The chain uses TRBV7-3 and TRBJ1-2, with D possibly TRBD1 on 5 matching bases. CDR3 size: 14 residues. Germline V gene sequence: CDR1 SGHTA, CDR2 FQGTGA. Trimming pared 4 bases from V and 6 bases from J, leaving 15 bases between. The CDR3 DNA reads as TGTGCCAGCAGCTCGACCAGGGAATTGGATGGCTACACCTTC. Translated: CASSSTRELDGYTF.

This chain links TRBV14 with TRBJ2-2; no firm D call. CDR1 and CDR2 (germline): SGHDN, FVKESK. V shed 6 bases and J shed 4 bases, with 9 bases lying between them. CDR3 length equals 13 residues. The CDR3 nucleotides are TGTGCCAGCAGGACACAGCGCACCGGGGAGCTGTTTTTT. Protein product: CASRTQRTGELFF.

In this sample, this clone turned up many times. Here the CDR3 reads CASSIDHWTGDGYTF. CDR3 nucleotide sequence: TGTGCCAGTAGTATAGATCACTGGACAGGGGACGGCTACACCTTC. This chain connects TRBV19 to TRBJ1-2, with TRBD1 matching 9 bases. V lost 0 bases, J lost 8 bases, and 7 bases stayed unmatched. Per the germline V gene, CDR1 is LNHDA and CDR2 is SQIVND (reference sequence). The CDR3 has 15 amino acids.

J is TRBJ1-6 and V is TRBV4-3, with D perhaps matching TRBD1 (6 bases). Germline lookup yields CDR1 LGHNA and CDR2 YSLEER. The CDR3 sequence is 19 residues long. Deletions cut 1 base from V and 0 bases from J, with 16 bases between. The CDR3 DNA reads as TGCGCCAGCAGCCAAGCGTCACAGGGTTTTGGCTCCTATAATTCACCCCTCCACTTT. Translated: CASSQASQGFGSYNSPLHF.

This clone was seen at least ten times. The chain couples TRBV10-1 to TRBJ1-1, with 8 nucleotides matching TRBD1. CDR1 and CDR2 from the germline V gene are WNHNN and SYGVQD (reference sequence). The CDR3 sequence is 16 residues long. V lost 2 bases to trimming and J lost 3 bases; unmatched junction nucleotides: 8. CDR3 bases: TGCGCCAGCAGTGAGAAAACCCAGGGGGCGGACACTGAAGCTTTCTTT. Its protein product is CASSEKTQGADTEAFF.

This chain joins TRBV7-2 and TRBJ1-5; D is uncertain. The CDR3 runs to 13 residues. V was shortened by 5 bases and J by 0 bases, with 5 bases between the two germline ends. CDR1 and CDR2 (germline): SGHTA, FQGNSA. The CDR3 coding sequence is TGTGCCAGCAGCCCTAATAGCAATCAGCCCCAGCATTTT. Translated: CASSPNSNQPQHF.

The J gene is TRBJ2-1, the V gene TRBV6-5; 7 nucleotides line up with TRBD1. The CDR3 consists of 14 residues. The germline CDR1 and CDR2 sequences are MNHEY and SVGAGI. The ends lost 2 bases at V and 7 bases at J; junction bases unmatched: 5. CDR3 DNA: TGTGCCAGCAGTTACGGCCTGACAGGGAATGAGCAGTTCTTC. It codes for CASSYGLTGNEQFF.

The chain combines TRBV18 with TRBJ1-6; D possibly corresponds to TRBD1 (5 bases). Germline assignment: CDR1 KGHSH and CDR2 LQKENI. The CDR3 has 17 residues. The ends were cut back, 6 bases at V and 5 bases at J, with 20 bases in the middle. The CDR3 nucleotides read TGTGCCAGCTCCGCGGCAGGGATCGCTGAGGATAATTCACCCCTCCACTTT. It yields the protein CASSAAGIAEDNSPLHF. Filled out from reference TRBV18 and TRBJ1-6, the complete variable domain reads NAGVMQNPRHLVRRRGQEARLRCSPMKGHSHVYWYRQLPEEGLKFMVYLQKENIIDESGMPKERFSAEFPKEGPSILRIQQVVRGDSAAYFCASSAAGIAEDNSPLHFGNGTRLTVT.

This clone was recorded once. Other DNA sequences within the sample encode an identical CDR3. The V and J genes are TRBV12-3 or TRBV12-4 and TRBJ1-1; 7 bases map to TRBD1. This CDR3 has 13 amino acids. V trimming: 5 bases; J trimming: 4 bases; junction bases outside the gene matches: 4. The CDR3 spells CASSLTGATEAFF. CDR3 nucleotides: TGTGCCAGCAGTCTTACAGGGGCCACTGAAGCTTTCTTT.

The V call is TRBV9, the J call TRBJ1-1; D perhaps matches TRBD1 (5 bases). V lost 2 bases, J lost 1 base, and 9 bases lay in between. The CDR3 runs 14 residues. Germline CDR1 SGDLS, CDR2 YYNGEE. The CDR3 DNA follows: TGTGCCAGCAGCGTCGGGGGTCGGAACACTGAAGCTTTCTTT. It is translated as CASSVGGRNTEAFF.

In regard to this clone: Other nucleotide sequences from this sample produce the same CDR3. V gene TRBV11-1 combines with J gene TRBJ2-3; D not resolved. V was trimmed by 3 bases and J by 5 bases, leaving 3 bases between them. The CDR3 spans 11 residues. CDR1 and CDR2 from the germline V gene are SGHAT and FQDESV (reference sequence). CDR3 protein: CASSLIDTQYF. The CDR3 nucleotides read TGTGCCAGCAGCTTGATAGATACGCAGTATTTT.

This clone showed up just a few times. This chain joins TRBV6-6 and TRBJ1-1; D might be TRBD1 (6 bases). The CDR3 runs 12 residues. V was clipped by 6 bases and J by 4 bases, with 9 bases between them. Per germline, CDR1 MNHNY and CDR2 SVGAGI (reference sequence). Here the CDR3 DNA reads TGTGCCAGCAGGCAGGGGTCCACTGAAGCTTTCTTT. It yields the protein CASRQGSTEAFF.

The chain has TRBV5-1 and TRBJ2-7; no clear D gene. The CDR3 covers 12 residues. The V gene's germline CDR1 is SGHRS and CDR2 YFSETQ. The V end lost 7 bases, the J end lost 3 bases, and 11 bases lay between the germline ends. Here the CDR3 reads CASASAGYEQYF. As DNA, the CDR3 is TGCGCCAGCGCATCGGCTGGCTACGAGCAGTACTTC.

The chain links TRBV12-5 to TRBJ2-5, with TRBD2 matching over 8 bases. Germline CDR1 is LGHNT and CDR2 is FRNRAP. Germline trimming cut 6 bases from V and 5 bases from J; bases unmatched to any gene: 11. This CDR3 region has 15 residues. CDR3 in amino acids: CASGSGSGVSETQYF. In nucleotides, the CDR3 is TGTGCTAGTGGAAGCGGGAGCGGAGTGTCGGAGACCCAGTACTTC.

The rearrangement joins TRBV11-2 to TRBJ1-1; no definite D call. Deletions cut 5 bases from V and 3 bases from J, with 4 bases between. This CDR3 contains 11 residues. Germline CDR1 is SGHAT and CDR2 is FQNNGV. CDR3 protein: CASSRDTEAFF. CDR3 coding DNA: TGTGCCAGCAGCCGGGACACTGAAGCTTTCTTT.

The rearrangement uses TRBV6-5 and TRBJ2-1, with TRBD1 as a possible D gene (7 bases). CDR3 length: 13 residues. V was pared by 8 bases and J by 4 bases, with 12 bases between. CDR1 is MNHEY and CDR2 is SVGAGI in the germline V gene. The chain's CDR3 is CASRRGRYNEQFF. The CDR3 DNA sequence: TGTGCCAGCCGCAGGGGGAGGTACAATGAGCAGTTCTTC.

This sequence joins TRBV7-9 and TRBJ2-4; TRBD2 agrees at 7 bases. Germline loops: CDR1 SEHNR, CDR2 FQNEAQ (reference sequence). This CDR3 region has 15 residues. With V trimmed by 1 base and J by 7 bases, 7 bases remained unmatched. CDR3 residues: CASSLDGSGRNIQYF. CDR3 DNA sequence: TGTGCCAGCAGCTTAGATGGTAGCGGGCGTAACATTCAGTACTTC.

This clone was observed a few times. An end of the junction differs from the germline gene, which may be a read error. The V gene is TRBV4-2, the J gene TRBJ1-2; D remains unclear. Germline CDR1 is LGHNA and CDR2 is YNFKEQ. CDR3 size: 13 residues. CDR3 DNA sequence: TGTGCCAGCAGTCAAGAGGCTACCTATGGCTACACCTTC. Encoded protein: CASSQEATYGYTF.

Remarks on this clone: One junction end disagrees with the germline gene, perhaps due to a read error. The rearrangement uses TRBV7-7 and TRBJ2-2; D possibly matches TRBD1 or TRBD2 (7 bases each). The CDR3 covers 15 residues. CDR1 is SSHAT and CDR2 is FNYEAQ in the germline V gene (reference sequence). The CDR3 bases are TGTGCTAGCAGCCCCTGGGAGGGGGCTAACGGGGAGCTGTTTTTT. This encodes CASSPWEGANGELFF. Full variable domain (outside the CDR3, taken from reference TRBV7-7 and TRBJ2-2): GAGVSQSPRYKVTKRGQDVTLRCDPISSHATLYWYQQALGQGPEFLTYFNYEAQPDKSGLPSDRFSAERPEGSISTLTIQRTEQRDSAMYRCASSPWEGANGELFFGEGSRLTVL.

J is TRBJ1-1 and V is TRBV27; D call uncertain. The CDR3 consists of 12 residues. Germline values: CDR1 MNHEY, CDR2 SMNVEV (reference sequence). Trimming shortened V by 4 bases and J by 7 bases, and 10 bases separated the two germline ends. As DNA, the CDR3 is TGTGCCAGCAGTTCATGGGGAAATGAAGCTTTCTTT. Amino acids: CASSSWGNEAFF.

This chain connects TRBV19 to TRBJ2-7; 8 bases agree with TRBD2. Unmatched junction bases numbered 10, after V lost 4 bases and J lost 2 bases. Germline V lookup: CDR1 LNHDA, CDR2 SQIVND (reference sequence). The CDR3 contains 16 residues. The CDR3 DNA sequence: TGTGCCAGTAGTAGAGGGATTAGCGGGATCGCCTACGAGCAGTACTTC. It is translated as CASSRGISGIAYEQYF.

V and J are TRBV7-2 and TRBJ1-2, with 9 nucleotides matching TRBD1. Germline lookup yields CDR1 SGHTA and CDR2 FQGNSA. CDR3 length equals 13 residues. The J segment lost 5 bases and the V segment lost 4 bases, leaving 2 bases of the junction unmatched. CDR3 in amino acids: CASSSGQGYGYTF. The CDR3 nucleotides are TGTGCCAGCAGCTCGGGACAGGGATATGGCTACACCTTC.

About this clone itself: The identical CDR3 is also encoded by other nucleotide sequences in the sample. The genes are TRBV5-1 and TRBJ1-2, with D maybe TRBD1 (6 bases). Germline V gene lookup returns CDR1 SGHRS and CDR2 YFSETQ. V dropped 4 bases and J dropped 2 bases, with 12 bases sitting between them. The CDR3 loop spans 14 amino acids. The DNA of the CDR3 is TGCGCCAGCAGCCCCGCGGGGGCCAACTATGGCTACACCTTC. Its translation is CASSPAGANYGYTF.

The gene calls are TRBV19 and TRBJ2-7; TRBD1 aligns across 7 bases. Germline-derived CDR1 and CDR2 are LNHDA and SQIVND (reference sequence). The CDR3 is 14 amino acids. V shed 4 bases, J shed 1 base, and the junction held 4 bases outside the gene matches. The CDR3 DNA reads TGTGCCAGTAGTAGAATGGGACAGTCCTACGAGCAGTACTTC. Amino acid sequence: CASSRMGQSYEQYF.

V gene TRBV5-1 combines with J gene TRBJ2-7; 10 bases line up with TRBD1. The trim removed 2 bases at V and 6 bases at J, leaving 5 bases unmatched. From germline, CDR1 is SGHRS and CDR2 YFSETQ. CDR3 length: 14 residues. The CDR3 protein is CASSFGQGGGEQYF. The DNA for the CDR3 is TGCGCCAGCAGCTTTGGACAGGGGGGAGGCGAGCAGTACTTC.